The present T cell receptor (beta chain) was sequenced within a study of T cells in Graves' hyperthyroidism and ophthalmopathy. CDR3 length equals 14 residues. V shed 4 bases, J shed 1 base, and the junction held 2 bases outside the gene matches. Germline lookup yields CDR1 SGHRS and CDR2 YFSETQ. In its sample, this clonotype was seen many times. RNA transcripts gave rise to amplified TCR beta CDR3 regions. Carried out on the TCR CDR3, a first-round RT-PCR used the HTBI primer set. TCRdb fed the multiplex PCR reads into MiXCR, producing one record per CDR3 protein. The sample consists of about 200,000 distinct CDR3 sequences, approximately 17% of them appearing once. Diagnosis of hyperthyroidism was new in patients aged 18 to 65, and its duration was under 2 months. On the basis of clinical symptoms, serum thyroxine and TRAb, thyroid ultrasound and orbital computed tomography, diagnoses were made.

Sequenced material: blood. The receptor was isolated from a man over 45 with Graves' hyperthyroidism. V is TRBV5-1 and J is TRBJ1-1; TRBD1 aligns across 9 bases. The CDR3 DNA reads as TGCGCCAGCAGCACACAGGGGGCGAACACTGAAGCTTTCTTT. Translation: CASSTQGANTEAFF.